The source of this T cell receptor beta chain is a study of blood T cell repertoires in COVID-19. Study context: Collection of acute and convalescent COVID-19 samples took place in the United States, Italy and Spain. PBMCs, B-cell-depleted T cells, or T cells provided the cDNA or gDNA that made up the material.

Study processing details: Estimation of nucleated cell counts relied on the amplification of reference gene primers. Generated by immunoSEQ multiplex PCR, the TCRdb table keeps only in-frame clones and is missing some. That table furnishes V, J and clone size, whereas the DNA furnished D and trimming. Of about 350,000 clones in the sample, 88% were seen once. Allocation to cohorts depended on clinical history reported by the participants. Between the trimmed V and J ends, which lost 6 bases and 8 bases, there was a span of 16 bases. CDR1 MDHEN and CDR2 SYDVKM come from the germline V gene. The CDR3 consists of 14 residues.

The receptor was derived from a woman in her 30s who had been exposed to COVID-19. This chain connects TRBV28 to TRBJ1-4, with a weak D call TRBD1 (6 bases). Sample: PBMCs or T cells enriched from blood (not recorded which). This chain's CDR3 is CASSFRGNDEKLFF. The DNA of the CDR3 is TGTGCCAGCAGCTTTAGGGGGAATGACGAAAAACTGTTTTTT.